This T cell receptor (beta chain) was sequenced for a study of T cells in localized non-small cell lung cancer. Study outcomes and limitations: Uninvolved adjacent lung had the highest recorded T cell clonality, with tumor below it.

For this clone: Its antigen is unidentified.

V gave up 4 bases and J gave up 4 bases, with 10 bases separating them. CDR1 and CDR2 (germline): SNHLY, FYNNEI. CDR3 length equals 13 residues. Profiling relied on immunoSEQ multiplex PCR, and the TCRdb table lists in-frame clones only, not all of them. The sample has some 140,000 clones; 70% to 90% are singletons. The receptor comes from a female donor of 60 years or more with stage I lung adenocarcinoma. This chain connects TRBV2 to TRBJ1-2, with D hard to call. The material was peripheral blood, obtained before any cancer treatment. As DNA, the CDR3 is TGTGCCAGCAGTGGGGAGCACTTCTATGGCTACACCTTC. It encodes CASSGEHFYGYTF.